A single sample is the source of the 24 T cell receptor beta chains below, sequenced in a study of cytomegalovirus exposure and HLA in healthy donors. Amplification used 60 Vbeta primers and 13 Jbeta primers. Sequencing was performed with immunoSEQ multiplex PCR; in TCRdb, only in-frame clones are kept and a portion is missing. The sample shows about 100,000 clones, under 85% of them seen only once. The sequenced sample consisted of PBMCs. Every receptor here comes from a man aged 35-49 years in good health and CMV-seronegative.

V gene TRBV5-4 combines with J gene TRBJ2-5; 7 nucleotides line up with TRBD2. Trimming removed 2 bases from V and 5 bases from J; junction bases left unmatched: 12. The CDR3 consists of 16 residues. CDR1 is SGHNT and CDR2 is YYREEE in the germline V gene (reference sequence). DNA of the CDR3: TGTGCCAGCAGCTTCTCGCGAGCGGGGCTAGGGGAGACCCAGTACTTC. Its protein is CASSFSRAGLGETQYF.

The chain employs TRBV7-2 and TRBJ2-4; 7 bases map to TRBD2. Per the germline V gene, CDR1 is SGHTA and CDR2 is FQGNSA. The J segment lost 0 bases and the V segment lost 2 bases, leaving 13 bases of the junction unmatched. This CDR3 comprises 19 residues. The CDR3 bases are TGTGCCAGCAGCTTACGGACAACTCGCGGGGGACTAGCCAAAAACATTCAGTACTTC. Protein product: CASSLRTTRGGLAKNIQYF.

CDR3 coding DNA: TGCGCCAGCAGCCAAGCCCCCGGGGGGCCCGGGCGAGGAAACACCATATATTTT. Amino acid sequence: CASSQAPGGPGRGNTIYF. The J gene is TRBJ1-3, the V gene TRBV4-1; TRBD1 is a possible D gene (6 bases). The ends were cut back, 1 base at V and 4 bases at J, with 20 bases in the middle. Per the germline V gene, CDR1 is MGHRA and CDR2 is YSYEKL. The CDR3 loop spans 18 amino acids.

The chain carries TRBV7-2 and TRBJ2-3, with a weak D call TRBD2 (5 bases). The V end was cut by 1 base, the J end by 4 bases, with 15 bases between. The germline gives CDR1 SGHTA, CDR2 FQGNSA. The CDR3 has 16 residues. The CDR3 DNA reads TGTGCCAGCAGCTTAGGAACGGGGTTCTGGCCAGATACGCAGTATTTT. It codes for CASSLGTGFWPDTQYF.

V usage is TRBV28 and J usage is TRBJ1-5; 11 bases fit TRBD1. Germline CDR1 reads MDHEN; CDR2 reads SYDVKM. J was trimmed by 9 bases and V by 6 bases; bases with no gene match: 10. CDR3 size: 15 residues. The CDR3: CASSTTGTGGRPQHF. CDR3 DNA: TGTGCCAGCAGCACGACCGGGACAGGGGGAAGGCCCCAGCATTTT.

V gene TRBV10-3 combines with J gene TRBJ1-2, with D tentatively TRBD1 (5 bases). The CDR3 consists of 15 residues. The ends were cut back, 2 bases at V and 9 bases at J, with 19 bases in the middle. CDR1 and CDR2 from the germline V gene are ENHRY and SYGVKD. The CDR3 sequence is CAISEGGRRAVSYTF. The CDR3 DNA reads TGTGCCATCAGTGAGGGGGGGAGACGGGCCGTGAGCTACACCTTC.

This clone was seen a single time. CDR3 amino acids: CASQEGYGSPLHF. CDR3 DNA: TGTGCCAGTCAGGAAGGATACGGTTCACCCCTCCACTTT. The chain links TRBV6-5 to TRBJ1-6; no reliable D call. V was cut by 9 bases and J by 9 bases, with 15 bases left in between. The CDR3 covers 13 residues. The germline V gene has CDR1 MNHEY and CDR2 SVGAGI.

This clone was detected once. The chain has TRBV16 and TRBJ1-1, with D maybe TRBD1 (6 bases). The CDR3 runs 15 residues. CDR1 is KGHSY and CDR2 is FQNENV in the germline V gene. Trimming pared 2 bases from V and 0 bases from J, leaving 10 bases between. CDR3 bases: TGTGCCAGCAGCCAAGACAGGTCCCTGAACACTGAAGCTTTCTTT. Translated: CASSQDRSLNTEAFF.

This sequence joins TRBV18 and TRBJ2-3; 9 nucleotides line up with TRBD2. This CDR3 contains 15 residues. V lost 3 bases and J lost 4; bases outside the gene matches: 5. The germline V gene encodes CDR1 KGHSH and CDR2 LQKENI. The CDR3 reads CASSPTSGDADTQYF. The CDR3 nucleotides are TGTGCCAGCTCACCGACTAGCGGAGACGCAGATACGCAGTATTTT.

The chain carries TRBV5-8 and TRBJ1-4; D is perhaps TRBD1 (5 bases). V lost 4 bases to trimming and J lost 4 bases, with 11 bases between them. The germline V gene has CDR1 SGHTS and CDR2 YDEGEE. The CDR3 sequence is 14 residues long. The CDR3 reads CASSIGQVNEKLFF. The CDR3 DNA is TGTGCCAGCAGCATCGGACAAGTTAATGAAAAACTGTTTTTT.

This chain joins TRBV10-3 and TRBJ2-3, with 13 bases matching TRBD2. Germline trimming cut 6 bases from V and 3 bases from J; bases unmatched to any gene: 0. The germline V gene encodes CDR1 ENHRY and CDR2 SYGVKD. The CDR3 covers 14 residues. CDR3 sequence reads: CAIRGLAGTDTQYF. The CDR3 coding sequence is TGTGCCATCAGGGGACTAGCGGGGACAGATACGCAGTATTTT.

The CDR3 DNA reads as TGTGCCAGCTCTTCCCGGACAGGGTACACTGAAGCTTTCTTT. It translates to CASSSRTGYTEAFF. This chain links TRBV18 with TRBJ1-1, with TRBD1 identical over 8 bases. The length of the CDR3 is 14 residues. The V gene end was trimmed by 6 bases and the J gene end by 3 bases; junction bases not matched to a gene: 6. The germline CDR1 and CDR2 sequences are KGHSH and LQKENI.

The V call is TRBV5-4, the J call TRBJ1-1; no definite D call. Germline values: CDR1 SGHNT, CDR2 YYREEE (reference sequence). This CDR3 contains 16 residues. With 6 bases removed from V and 1 base from J, the gap between germline ends came to 19 bases. The CDR3 reads CASTSRRFTENTEAFF. CDR3 DNA sequence: TGTGCCAGCACCTCGAGGAGATTCACCGAGAACACTGAAGCTTTCTTT.

V usage is TRBV11-2 and J usage is TRBJ2-1; tentatively, D is TRBD1 (5 bases). The germline V gene encodes CDR1 SGHAT and CDR2 FQNNGV. This CDR3 is built from 14 residues. V was clipped by 5 bases and J by 0 bases, with 8 bases between them. CDR3 residues: CASSGRVSYNEQFF. CDR3 bases: TGTGCCAGCAGCGGCAGGGTCTCCTACAATGAGCAGTTCTTC.

This clone appeared once. The gene calls are TRBV28 and TRBJ2-7; TRBD1 matches 8 bases. Per germline, CDR1 MDHEN and CDR2 SYDVKM. The CDR3 has 14 amino acids. The V segment lost 6 bases and the J segment 4 bases; nucleotides outside the gene matches: 8. The CDR3 is CASSQGANGYEQYV. For the CDR3, the DNA is TGTGCCAGCAGCCAGGGGGCCAATGGATACGAGCAGTACGTC.

The chain uses TRBV16 and TRBJ1-2; D call uncertain. The CDR3 covers 13 residues. Trimming removed 2 bases at V and 0 bases at J, with 4 bases between. CDR1 is KGHSY and CDR2 is FQNENV in the germline V gene. CDR3 nucleotides: TGTGCCAGCAGCCAAGGGCCTAACTATGGCTACACCTTC. It is translated as CASSQGPNYGYTF.

This clone was seen a few times. The CDR3 here is CASSVGRVYNEQFF. The CDR3 nucleotides read TGTGCCAGCAGCGTTGGGAGAGTTTACAATGAGCAGTTCTTC. The rearrangement uses TRBV9 and TRBJ2-1, with D possibly being TRBD2 (5 bases). CDR1 and CDR2 (germline): SGDLS, YYNGEE. The CDR3 is 14 amino acids. V was trimmed by 2 bases and J by 4 bases, leaving 10 bases between them.

This clone was counted between two and nine times. An end of the junction differs from the germline gene, which may be a read error. The rearrangement joins TRBV4-1 to TRBJ1-6; no firm D call. CDR1 and CDR2 (germline): MGHRA, YSYEKL. The CDR3 length is 15 residues. This chain's CDR3 is CASSQPLRTNSPLHF. The CDR3 bases are TGCGCCAGCAGCCAACCCCTCCGGACTAATTCCCCCCTCCACTTT.

The chain combines TRBV7-2 with TRBJ2-1, with 10 bases lining up with TRBD2. V dropped 5 bases and J dropped 0; count of bases not matched to a gene: 4. This CDR3 comprises 16 residues. Per germline, CDR1 SGHTA and CDR2 FQGNSA. The CDR3 spells CASSPLAGTSYNEQFF. DNA for the CDR3: TGTGCCAGCAGCCCACTAGCGGGGACCTCCTACAATGAGCAGTTCTTC.

This rearrangement joins TRBV19 to TRBJ1-6, with TRBD1 matching over 11 bases. V lost 6 bases, J lost 0 bases, and 1 base stayed unmatched. Germline V gene sequence: CDR1 LNHDA, CDR2 SQIVND (reference sequence). This CDR3 region has 16 residues. CDR3 sequence: CASRDRGPSYNSPLHF. CDR3 DNA: TGTGCCAGTAGGGACAGGGGGCCCTCCTATAATTCACCCCTCCACTTT.

The chain combines TRBV6-1 with TRBJ2-1, with D unresolved. Trimming removed 2 bases at V and 0 bases at J, with 5 bases between. CDR1 and CDR2 from the germline V gene are MNHNS and SASEGT. The CDR3 loop spans 14 amino acids. The CDR3 DNA is TGTGCCAGCAGTGAATACAGCTCCTACAATGAGCAGTTCTTC. Protein: CASSEYSSYNEQFF.

The V gene is TRBV6-5, the J gene TRBJ1-1; no clear D. The CDR3 runs to 14 residues. Trimming stripped 5 bases from V and 4 bases from J, with 14 bases between. CDR1 is MNHEY, CDR2 SVGAGI, per germline. The CDR3 DNA follows: TGTGCCAGCAGTCGGGCTGAGGGAAGCACTGAAGCTTTCTTT. Translation gives CASSRAEGSTEAFF.

The gene calls are TRBV19 and TRBJ1-5; 7 bases align to TRBD1. This CDR3 region has 14 residues. Trimming at V came to 4 bases and at J to 6 bases, leaving 6 bases not matched to a gene. Germline values: CDR1 LNHDA, CDR2 SQIVND (reference sequence). The CDR3 bases are TGTGCCAGTAGTAGTGCACAGGGGTTTCAGCCCCAGCATTTT. Translating gives CASSSAQGFQPQHF.

This rearrangement joins TRBV7-8 to TRBJ2-3; 9 bases fit TRBD1. Germline lookup yields CDR1 SGHVS and CDR2 FQNEAQ. This CDR3 is built from 17 residues. The trim removed 3 bases at V and 6 bases at J, leaving 13 bases unmatched. CDR3 in amino acids: CASSFSPPGQGMDTQYF. The DNA of the CDR3 is TGTGCCAGCAGCTTTTCCCCTCCGGGACAGGGTATGGATACGCAGTATTTT.